Below, one TCR beta chain is given with its context. Its antigen is still unknown. Germline and junction disagree at one end, which may indicate a read error. CDR1 MDHEN and CDR2 SYDVKM come from the germline V gene. This CDR3 spans 15 amino acids. These data come from a study of molecular identifiers for immune sequencing clone quantification. TCRdb fed the PCR reads into MiXCR, producing one record per CDR3 protein. The profile shows more than 70,000 distinct CDR3 sequences, around 23% of them singletons. General study results and limits: Under 1% of molecules in naive cells, but over 98% of effector molecules, belonged to clones above 20 RNA copies.

The sorting of naive CD8 T cells used the CD8+CD4-CCR7+CD45RA+ phenotype. Sequenced input: naive CD8+ T cells from blood, with Jurkat cell RNA spiked in. Subset reported: FACS-sorted CD8+CD4-CCR7+CD45RA+ naive T cells. This TCR was sampled from a human donor in good health. Some libraries in this study had Jurkat cell RNA spiked in. V is TRBV28 and J is TRBJ2-1; D is ambiguous. The CDR3 DNA reads TGTGCCAGCAGTTCGTCCGGTGGCCCAAGCAATGAGCAGTCCTTC. Translation: CASSSSGGPSNEQSF.